The 23 T cell receptor beta chains in this list originate from one sample, sequenced in a study of cytomegalovirus exposure and HLA in healthy donors. Profiled with immunoSEQ multiplex PCR; TCRdb holds only in-frame clones, not every one. The table lists over 200,000 clones, around 90% of them singletons. Sample: PBMCs. These receptors were obtained from a young woman in good health and CMV-seropositive.

The genes are TRBV5-4 and TRBJ2-5; 8 bases are shared with TRBD2. This CDR3 has 15 residues. Losses at the gene ends were 1 base for V and 1 base for J; bases not matched to a gene: 3. CDR1 and CDR2 (germline): SGHNT, YYREEE (reference sequence). DNA of the CDR3: TGTGCCAGCAGCTTGCCTAGCGGGCGCCAAGAGACCCAGTACTTC. Encoded protein: CASSLPSGRQETQYF.

This clone came up once. The chain uses TRBV6-6 and TRBJ2-3, with 11 bases identical to TRBD2. Unmatched junction bases numbered 2, after V lost 1 base and J lost 5 bases. The CDR3 covers 15 residues. The germline CDR1 and CDR2 sequences are MNHNY and SVGAGI (reference sequence). The CDR3 loop is CASSYLAGGRDTQYF. As DNA, the CDR3 is TGTGCCAGCAGTTACTTAGCGGGAGGGAGAGATACGCAGTATTTT.

This clone occurred once. The chain couples TRBV11-1 to TRBJ1-2; the D gene is possibly TRBD1 (5 bases). The CDR3 contains 14 residues. Trimming stripped 7 bases from V and 4 bases from J, with 16 bases between. Germline loops: CDR1 SGHAT, CDR2 FQDESV (reference sequence). The CDR3 loop reads CASKDSHWSYGYTF. The CDR3 DNA sequence: TGTGCCAGCAAAGACAGTCATTGGAGCTATGGCTACACCTTC.

The chain has TRBV18 and TRBJ1-2; 8 nucleotides match TRBD1. V dropped 3 bases and J dropped 8; count of bases not matched to a gene: 8. The CDR3 has 14 amino acids. Germline CDR1 KGHSH, CDR2 LQKENI. CDR3 sequence (DNA): TGTGCCAGCTCACCCCGGACAGGGCCGGAGGGCTACACCTTC. It codes for CASSPRTGPEGYTF.

J is TRBJ1-1 and V is TRBV9; 8 bases map to TRBD1. Trimming at V came to 5 bases and at J to 6 bases, leaving 9 bases not matched to a gene. Looked up from germline, CDR1 is SGDLS and CDR2 is YYNGEE. This CDR3 is 14 amino acids long. CDR3 nucleotides: TGTGCCAGCAGAGAAGGACAGGGATCCCCTGAAGCTTTCTTT. Protein sequence: CASREGQGSPEAFF. Full variable domain (missing parts from reference TRBV9 and TRBJ1-1): DSGVTQTPKHLITATGQRVTLRCSPRSGDLSVYWYQQSLDQGLQFLIQYYNGEERAKGNILERFSAQQFPDLHSELNLSSLELGDSALYFCASREGQGSPEAFFGQGTRLTVV.

This chain connects TRBV6-6 to TRBJ1-2; D uncertain. The germline V gene encodes CDR1 MNHNY and CDR2 SVGAGI (reference sequence). The CDR3 covers 13 residues. Trimming pared 0 bases from V and 7 bases from J, leaving 9 bases between. The CDR3 spells CASSYSAGFGYTF. For the CDR3, the DNA is TGTGCCAGCAGTTACTCGGCAGGCTTTGGCTACACCTTC.

J is TRBJ2-1 and V is TRBV5-1; TRBD2 might be the D (6 bases). Trimming took 5 bases from V and 0 from J, leaving 9 bases between them. Germline V gene lookup returns CDR1 SGHRS and CDR2 YFSETQ. The CDR3 totals 14 residues. CDR3 in DNA: TGCGCCAGCAGGCGGGACTTCTCCTACAATGAGCAGTTCTTC. Protein sequence: CASRRDFSYNEQFF.

The V gene is TRBV29-1, the J gene TRBJ2-1; D not certain. The V end was cut by 4 bases, the J end by 4 bases, with 14 bases between. The CDR3 loop spans 14 amino acids. Germline V gene data show CDR1 as SQVTM and CDR2 as ANQGSEA. The CDR3 protein is CSVVPGSGYNEQFF. The CDR3 nucleotides read TGCAGCGTTGTCCCAGGTTCCGGTTACAATGAGCAGTTCTTC.

The chain employs TRBV28 and TRBJ1-1; D is perhaps TRBD1 (5 bases). Germline V gives CDR1 MDHEN, CDR2 SYDVKM. The CDR3 spans 13 residues. V was trimmed by 6 bases and J by 5 bases, leaving 13 bases between them. The CDR3 reads CASSLPRGTEAFF. DNA for the CDR3: TGTGCCAGCAGCTTACCTCGGGGGACTGAAGCTTTCTTT.

V usage is TRBV19 and J usage is TRBJ1-2, with D tentatively TRBD1 (5 bases). V was cut by 7 bases and J by 6 bases, with 9 bases left in between. The CDR3 contains 11 residues. Per germline, CDR1 LNHDA and CDR2 SQIVND (reference sequence). CDR3 nucleotides: TGTGCCAGTAAAGACAGAGATGGCTACACCTTC. It encodes CASKDRDGYTF.

CDR3 region: CASTLAYEQYF. For the CDR3, the DNA is TGCGCCAGCACTCTAGCCTACGAGCAGTACTTC. The genes are TRBV10-2 and TRBJ2-7; D not certain. The CDR3 extends over 11 amino acids. Trimming removed 7 bases from V and 2 bases from J, with 6 bases in between. Germline CDR1 and CDR2: WSHSY and SAAADI.

The chain is built from TRBV29-1 and TRBJ2-1, with TRBD2 identical over 10 bases. Unmatched junction bases numbered 5, after V lost 3 bases and J lost 3 bases. Germline V lookup: CDR1 SQVTM, CDR2 ANQGSEA. The CDR3 covers 15 residues. CDR3 in amino acids: CSVESLAGIYNEQFF. In DNA, the CDR3 is TGCAGCGTTGAGTCACTAGCGGGGATCTACAATGAGCAGTTCTTC.

This rearrangement joins TRBV4-1 to TRBJ2-1; no clear D. Trimming took 3 bases from V and 4 from J, leaving 16 bases between them. Germline V gene sequence: CDR1 MGHRA, CDR2 YSYEKL. This CDR3 contains 16 residues. The chain's CDR3 is CASSHDRSLGYNEQFF. CDR3 nucleotides: TGCGCCAGCAGCCACGACCGAAGTCTAGGTTACAATGAGCAGTTCTTC.

The chain uses TRBV7-9 and TRBJ2-4; no clear D gene. The CDR3 totals 11 residues. With 3 bases removed from V and 7 bases from J, the gap between germline ends came to 4 bases. Germline CDR1 reads SEHNR; CDR2 reads FQNEAQ (reference sequence). CDR3 region: CASSFLNIQYF. DNA of the CDR3: TGTGCCAGCAGCTTCTTGAACATTCAGTACTTC.

This chain uses TRBV30 with TRBJ1-2; maybe TRBD1 (6 bases). The CDR3 length is 14 residues. Germline CDR1 reads GTSNPN; CDR2 reads SVGIG (reference sequence). The V and J ends lost 0 bases and 6 bases respectively, with 14 bases between them. CDR3 coding DNA: TGTGCCTGGAGTGTAAACAGGGCGGAGGATGGCTACACCTTC. The encoded protein is CAWSVNRAEDGYTF.

This clone showed up just once. The identical CDR3 is also encoded by other nucleotide sequences in the sample. This chain links TRBV5-1 with TRBJ2-5; D gene uncertain. Trimming shortened V by 0 bases and J by 2 bases, and 8 bases separated the two germline ends. The CDR3 spans 14 residues. Per the germline V gene, CDR1 is SGHRS and CDR2 is YFSETQ. The CDR3 DNA reads TGCGCCAGCAGCTTGGGGGCAGGTCAAGAGACCCAGTACTTC. Protein product: CASSLGAGQETQYF.

This clone came up once. The chain employs TRBV29-1 and TRBJ2-7, with D tentatively TRBD1 (6 bases). The CDR3 is 13 residues long. In germline, CDR1 is SQVTM, CDR2 ANQGSEA. V lost 7 bases and J 2 bases, leaving 15 bases between the germline ends. In DNA, the CDR3 is TGCAGCGCTACGGGACACGAAGCCTACGAGCAGTACTTC. Its protein is CSATGHEAYEQYF.

V is TRBV9 and J is TRBJ1-1, with D hard to call. The CDR3 contains 14 residues. Germline lookup yields CDR1 SGDLS and CDR2 YYNGEE. Trimming cost V 3 bases and J 3 bases, with 12 bases left between them. In DNA form, the CDR3 reads TGTGCCAGCAGCGCTAGCCCCGGATACACTGAAGCTTTCTTT. This translates into CASSASPGYTEAFF.

The chain employs TRBV9 and TRBJ2-7, with TRBD1 matching 9 bases. CDR1 is SGDLS and CDR2 is YYNGEE in the germline V gene. This CDR3 has 14 amino acids. V gave up 0 bases and J gave up 9 bases; unmatched junction bases: 7. For the CDR3, the DNA is TGTGCCAGCAGCGTAGGGGACAGGGACTACTCGCAGTACTTC. Translating it yields CASSVGDRDYSQYF.

This clone was seen only a few times. J is TRBJ2-7 and V is TRBV30, with 10 bases lining up with TRBD2. J was trimmed by 5 bases and V by 0 bases; bases with no gene match: 4. The germline CDR1 and CDR2 sequences are GTSNPN and SVGIG (reference sequence). This CDR3 contains 14 residues. The CDR3 region has the DNA TGTGCCTGGAGTGTAGGAGCGGGAGGGGACGAGCAGTACTTC. It translates to CAWSVGAGGDEQYF. The full variable domain, its missing parts supplied by reference TRBV30 and TRBJ2-7, is SQTIHQWPATLVQPVGSPLSLECTVEGTSNPNLYWYRQAAGRGLQLLFYSVGIGQISSEVPQNLSASRPQDRQFILSSKKLLLSDSGFYLCAWSVGAGGDEQYFGPGTRLTVT.

CDR3 in DNA: TGTGCCAGCAGCCTTGGGACTAGCGGCCCCTACGAGCAGTACTTC. Protein product: CASSLGTSGPYEQYF. The chain employs TRBV28 and TRBJ2-7; 11 bases align to TRBD2. The length of the CDR3 is 15 residues. The J segment lost 2 bases and the V segment lost 6 bases, leaving 6 bases of the junction unmatched. CDR1 MDHEN and CDR2 SYDVKM come from the germline V gene.

The chain joins TRBV27 to TRBJ2-2; possible D gene TRBD1, 7 bases. Germline-derived CDR1 and CDR2 are MNHEY and SMNVEV (reference sequence). The CDR3 consists of 14 residues. V lost 10 bases and J 4 bases, leaving 16 bases between the germline ends. CDR3 coding DNA: TGTGCCACCCATCCCCAGGGGGGCACCGGGGAGCTGTTTTTT. Encoded protein: CATHPQGGTGELFF.

CDR3 loop: CASTSLLTSGGNEQFF. The CDR3 DNA reads as TGTGCCAGCACATCTCTACTTACTAGCGGGGGCAATGAGCAGTTCTTC. The chain uses TRBV27 and TRBJ2-1, with 11 bases aligning to TRBD2. CDR1 is MNHEY and CDR2 is SMNVEV in the germline V gene (reference sequence). The CDR3 is 16 amino acids. The V segment lost 7 bases and the J segment 6 bases; nucleotides outside the gene matches: 11.